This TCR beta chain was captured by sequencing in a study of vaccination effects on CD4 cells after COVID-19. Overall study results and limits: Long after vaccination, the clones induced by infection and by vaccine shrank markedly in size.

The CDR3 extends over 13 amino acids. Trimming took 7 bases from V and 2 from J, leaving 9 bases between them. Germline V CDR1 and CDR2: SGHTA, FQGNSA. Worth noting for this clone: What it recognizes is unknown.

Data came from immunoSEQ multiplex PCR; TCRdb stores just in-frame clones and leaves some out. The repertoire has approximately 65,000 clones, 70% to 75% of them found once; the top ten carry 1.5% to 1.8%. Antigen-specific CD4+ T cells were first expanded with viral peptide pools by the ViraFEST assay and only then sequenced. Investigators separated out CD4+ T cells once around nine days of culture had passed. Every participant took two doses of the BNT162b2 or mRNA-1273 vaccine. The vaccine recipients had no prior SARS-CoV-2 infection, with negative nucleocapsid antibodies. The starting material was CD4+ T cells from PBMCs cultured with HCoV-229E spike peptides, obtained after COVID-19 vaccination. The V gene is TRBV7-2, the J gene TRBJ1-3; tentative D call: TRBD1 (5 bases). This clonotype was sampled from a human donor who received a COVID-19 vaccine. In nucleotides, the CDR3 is TGTGCCAGCAAGATGGGACCTGGAAACACCATATATTTT. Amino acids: CASKMGPGNTIYF. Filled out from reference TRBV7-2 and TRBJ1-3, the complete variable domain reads GAGVSQSPSNKVTEKGKDVELRCDPISGHTALYWYRQSLGQGLEFLIYFQGNSAPDKSGLPSDRFSAERTGGSVSTLTIQRTQQEDSAVYLCASKMGPGNTIYFGEGSWLTVV.